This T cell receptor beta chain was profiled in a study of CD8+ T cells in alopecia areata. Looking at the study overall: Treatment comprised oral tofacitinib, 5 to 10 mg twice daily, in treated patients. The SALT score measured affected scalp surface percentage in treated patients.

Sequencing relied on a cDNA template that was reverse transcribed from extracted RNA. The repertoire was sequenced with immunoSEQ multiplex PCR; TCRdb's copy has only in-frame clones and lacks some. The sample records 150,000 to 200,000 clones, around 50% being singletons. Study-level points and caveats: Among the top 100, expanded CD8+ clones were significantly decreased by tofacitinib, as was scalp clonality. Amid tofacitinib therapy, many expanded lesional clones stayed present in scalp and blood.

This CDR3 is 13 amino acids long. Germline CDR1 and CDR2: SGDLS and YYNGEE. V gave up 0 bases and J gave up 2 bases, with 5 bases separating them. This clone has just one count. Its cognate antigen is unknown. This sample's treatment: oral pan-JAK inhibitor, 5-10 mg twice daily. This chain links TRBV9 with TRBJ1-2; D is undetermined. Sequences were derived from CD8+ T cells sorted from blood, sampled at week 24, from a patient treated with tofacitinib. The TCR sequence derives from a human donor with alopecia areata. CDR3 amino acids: CASSVARNYGYTF. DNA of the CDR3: TGTGCCAGCAGCGTAGCCAGGAACTATGGCTACACCTTC. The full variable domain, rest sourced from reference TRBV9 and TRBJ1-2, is DSGVTQTPKHLITATGQRVTLRCSPRSGDLSVYWYQQSLDQGLQFLIQYYNGEERAKGNILERFSAQQFPDLHSELNLSSLELGDSALYFCASSVARNYGYTFGSGTRLTVV.